Presented here are 30 T cell receptor beta chains from one specimen sequenced in a study of T cells in Graves' hyperthyroidism and ophthalmopathy. TCR beta CDR3 sequences were amplified from RNA transcripts. HTBI primers were the set used in a first-round RT-PCR of the TCR CDR3. TCRdb analysed the multiplex PCR reads with MiXCR anew, one entry per CDR3 protein. The sample holds roughly 580,000 distinct CDR3 sequences, roughly 46% seen once. Sequencing was carried out using peripheral blood or thyroid tissue (not recorded which). The receptors stem from a woman aged 18-29 years with Graves' hyperthyroidism.

With regard to this clonotype: A much bigger clone sits one base away, suggesting this may be a read error. The chain uses TRBV29-1 and TRBJ1-1; no definite D call. Trimming pared 5 bases from V and 4 bases from J, leaving 17 bases between. The CDR3 length is 14 residues. The germline CDR1 and CDR2 sequences are SQVTM and ANQGSEA. CDR3 sequence: CSVSVAWWFTEAFF. The CDR3 DNA sequence: TGCAGCGTTTCGGTAGCATGGTGGTTCACTGAAGCTTTCTTT.

The chain joins TRBV7-6 to TRBJ2-7; either TRBD1 or TRBD2 may fit D (5 bases each). The V gene's germline CDR1 is SGHVS and CDR2 FNYEAQ. V lost 5 bases and J lost 7, with 12 bases in between. CDR3 size: 12 residues. CDR3 sequence reads: CASSGTALEQYF. The CDR3 coding sequence is TGTGCCAGCAGCGGGACCGCCTTAGAGCAGTACTTC.

As to this clonotype: A read error may account for a junction end that differs from germline. This chain connects TRBV2 to TRBJ1-1; a possible D gene is TRBD1 (6 bases). Germline V gene lookup returns CDR1 SNHLY and CDR2 FYNNEI. The CDR3 length is 13 residues. CDR3 nucleotides: TGTGCCCGCAGCCCTACGGGACATCCTAAAGCTTTCTTT. It specifies CARSPTGHPKAFF. Using reference TRBV2 and TRBJ1-1 for the parts outside the CDR3, the full variable domain is EPEVTQTPSHQVTQMGQEVILRCVPISNHLYFYWYRQILGQKVEFLVSFYNNEISEKSEIFDDQFSVERPDGSNFTLKIRSTKLEDSAMYFCARSPTGHPKAFFGQGTRLTVV.

This clonotype was found a few times. The genes are TRBV2 and TRBJ1-5; perhaps TRBD1 as D (6 bases). Germline V gives CDR1 SNHLY, CDR2 FYNNEI. The CDR3 totals 16 residues. V lost 3 bases and J lost 2, with 14 bases in between. CDR3 nucleotide sequence: TGTGCCAGCAGTGATTACAGGGCCGGGGGCAATCAGCCCCAGCATTTT. Its translation is CASSDYRAGGNQPQHF.

Of note for this clonotype: This may arise from a read error, as a much more abundant clone is one base away. A read error is likely, as this CDR3 ends without the conserved phenylalanine or tryptophan. J is TRBJ2-5 and V is TRBV29-1; 9 nucleotides align to TRBD2. Germline V lookup: CDR1 SQVTM, CDR2 ANQGSEA. This CDR3 is 14 amino acids long. The junction had 12 bases not matched to a gene; V was cut back by 7 bases and J by 6 bases. CDR3 region: CSADSGTSRQTQYS. The CDR3 bases are TGCAGCGCTGATTCCGGGACTAGCAGACAGACCCAGTACTCC.

The chain carries TRBV29-1 and TRBJ2-7; TRBD1 matches at 8 bases. The CDR3 covers 12 residues. CDR1 and CDR2 from the germline V gene are SQVTM and ANQGSEA. Here the CDR3 DNA reads TGCAGATCGGACAGGGACCTCTACGAGCAGTACTTC. Translating it yields CRSDRDLYEQYF.

The chain carries TRBV2 and TRBJ2-2, with TRBD1 identical over 9 bases. CDR1 and CDR2 from the germline V gene are SNHLY and FYNNEI. The CDR3 totals 14 residues. V lost 9 bases, J lost 3 bases, and 5 bases stayed unmatched. CDR3 loop: CASIGDRDTGELFF. CDR3 DNA sequence: TGTGCCAGTATAGGGGACAGGGACACCGGGGAGCTGTTTTTT. Looking up the rest from reference TRBV2 and TRBJ2-2 gives the full variable domain: EPEVTQTPSHQVTQMGQEVILRCVPISNHLYFYWYRQILGQKVEFLVSFYNNEISEKSEIFDDQFSVERPDGSNFTLKIRSTKLEDSAMYFCASIGDRDTGELFFGEGSRLTVL.

The chain joins TRBV2 to TRBJ1-6, with TRBD1 matching 7 bases. J was trimmed by 7 bases and V by 6 bases; bases with no gene match: 6. This CDR3 is built from 14 residues. The germline V gene has CDR1 SNHLY and CDR2 FYNNEI. This CDR3 reads CASRDRDSNSPLHF. The CDR3 coding sequence is TGTGCCAGCAGAGACCGGGACAGCAATTCACCCCTCCACTTT.

Only a few counts were recorded for this clonotype. The chain couples TRBV7-8 to TRBJ2-5; D is perhaps TRBD1 (5 bases). V dropped 3 bases and J dropped 5 bases, with 16 bases sitting between them. This CDR3 has 15 amino acids. Germline CDR1 is SGHVS and CDR2 is FQNEAQ. Here the CDR3 DNA reads TGTGCCAGCAGCTTCTTGGTTGGACACCCGGAGACCCAGTACTTC. Protein: CASSFLVGHPETQYF.

This clonotype appeared a few times. The V call is TRBV7-2, the J call TRBJ2-2, with D tentatively TRBD2 (5 bases). The V gene lost 5 bases and the J gene lost 6 bases, with 7 bases spanning the gap. Germline V gives CDR1 SGHTA, CDR2 FQGNSA. The CDR3 totals 12 residues. The CDR3: CASSTDSGELFF. The CDR3 DNA reads TGTGCCAGCAGCACGGACTCCGGGGAGCTGTTTTTT.

CDR3 sequence reads: CASSDEPNYGYTF. DNA for the CDR3: TGTGCCAGCAGTGATGAGCCTAACTATGGCTACACCTTC. The chain employs TRBV25-1 and TRBJ1-2; D unclear. V gave up 3 bases and J gave up 0 bases, with 5 bases separating them. The CDR3 has 13 amino acids. Germline V gene sequence: CDR1 MGHDK, CDR2 SYGVNS.

To note about this clonotype: The CDR3 carries no conserved terminal phenylalanine or tryptophan, so it likely arises from a read error. The rearrangement links TRBV11-2 to TRBJ2-7; possibly TRBD2 for D (6 bases). The ends were cut back, 3 bases at V and 0 bases at J, with 12 bases in the middle. The V gene's germline CDR1 is SGHAT and CDR2 FQNNGV. The CDR3 contains 15 residues. CDR3 amino acids: CASSFNIGSSYEQYS. The CDR3 DNA follows: TGTGCCAGCAGCTTTAACATCGGGAGCTCCTACGAGCAGTACTCC.

This clonotype has only a few counts. The gene calls are TRBV10-3 and TRBJ1-1, with D maybe TRBD1 (6 bases). Per germline, CDR1 ENHRY and CDR2 SYGVKD. The CDR3 length is 14 residues. V was cut by 11 bases and J by 3 bases, with 19 bases left in between. The CDR3 is CAFGLNREYTEAFF. In DNA, the CDR3 is TGTGCCTTCGGGTTGAACAGGGAGTACACTGAAGCTTTCTTT.

This clonotype came up a few times. The CDR3 protein is CASSFGLEAYEQYF. CDR3 sequence (DNA): TGTGCCAGCAGCTTTGGACTAGAAGCCTACGAGCAGTACTTC. The chain uses TRBV7-2 and TRBJ2-7; 7 positions agree with TRBD2. Germline lookup yields CDR1 SGHTA and CDR2 FQGNSA. V trimming: 3 bases; J trimming: 2 bases; junction bases outside the gene matches: 4. CDR3 length equals 14 residues. The full variable domain, with the rest looked up from reference TRBV7-2 and TRBJ2-7, is GAGVSQSPSNKVTEKGKDVELRCDPISGHTALYWYRQSLGQGLEFLIYFQGNSAPDKSGLPSDRFSAERTGGSVSTLTIQRTQQEDSAVYLCASSFGLEAYEQYFGPGTRLTVT.

V and J are TRBV2 and TRBJ1-6, with 8 bases identical to TRBD1. Losses at the gene ends were 4 bases for V and 9 bases for J; bases not matched to a gene: 5. The germline V gene encodes CDR1 SNHLY and CDR2 FYNNEI. The CDR3 has 14 amino acids. The CDR3 sequence: CASSAGGSFSPLHF. CDR3 in DNA: TGTGCCAGCAGTGCAGGGGGCTCGTTTTCACCCCTCCACTTT.

This clonotype was seen more than once but under ten times. The gene calls are TRBV11-3 and TRBJ1-1; weak D call: TRBD1 (6 bases). V was cut by 6 bases and J by 2 bases, with 16 bases left in between. This CDR3 region has 15 residues. CDR1 is SGHNT, CDR2 YENEEA, per germline. The CDR3 sequence: CASSPWGGQNTEAFF. The CDR3 DNA sequence: TGTGCCAGCAGTCCGTGGGGGGGCCAAAACACTGAAGCTTTCTTT.

CDR3 DNA sequence: TGTGCCAGCAGCTTAGCGGTCAAGAACACTGAAGCTTTCTTT. Its protein is CASSLAVKNTEAFF. The rearrangement uses TRBV11-1 and TRBJ1-1; no definite D call. There are 14 residues in the CDR3. The V and J ends lost 0 bases and 1 base respectively, with 6 bases between them. Germline V CDR1 and CDR2: SGHAT, FQDESV (reference sequence).

This clonotype was detected many times. The chain uses TRBV2 and TRBJ1-5; D unclear. CDR1 and CDR2 (germline): SNHLY, FYNNEI. The V gene lost 4 bases and the J gene lost 0 bases, with 7 bases spanning the gap. This CDR3 is 14 amino acids long. The CDR3: CASSVEGSNQPQHF. The CDR3 bases are TGTGCCAGCAGTGTGGAGGGTAGCAATCAGCCCCAGCATTTT.

V is TRBV6-6 and J is TRBJ1-2; unclear D gene. The CDR3 consists of 15 residues. Trimming pared 2 bases from V and 1 base from J, leaving 11 bases between. Germline V CDR1 and CDR2: MNHNY, SVGAGI (reference sequence). The CDR3 nucleotides are TGTGCCAGCAGTTACAGGACTGGGATTAACTATGGCTACACCTTC. Protein sequence: CASSYRTGINYGYTF.

This clonotype was detected only a few times. This chain joins TRBV11-2 and TRBJ1-1, with D possibly being TRBD1 (5 bases). CDR3 size: 15 residues. CDR1 is SGHAT and CDR2 is FQNNGV in the germline V gene. The V gene lost 5 bases and the J gene lost 5 bases, with 18 bases spanning the gap. DNA for the CDR3: TGTGCCAGCAGCGGTTTAAGGGGCCGGGGGACTGAAGCTTTCTTT. It encodes CASSGLRGRGTEAFF. Full variable domain (remainder filled in from reference TRBV11-2 and TRBJ1-1): EAGVAQSPRYKIIEKRQSVAFWCNPISGHATLYWYQQILGQGPKLLIQFQNNGVVDDSQLPKDRFSAERLKGVDSTLKIQPAKLEDSAVYLCASSGLRGRGTEAFFGQGTRLTVV.

This clonotype was recorded at least ten times. The CDR3 bases are TGTGCCAGCAGCCCGGGCTCCACCCAAGAGACCCAGTACTTC. Its translation is CASSPGSTQETQYF. This rearrangement joins TRBV11-2 to TRBJ2-5; D remains unclear. From germline, CDR1 is SGHAT and CDR2 FQNNGV. The CDR3 length is 14 residues. The ends were cut back, 5 bases at V and 1 base at J, with 11 bases in the middle.

On this clonotype itself: Since a much larger clone is just one base distant, this may be a read error. V usage is TRBV10-3 and J usage is TRBJ1-2, with unresolved D. CDR3 length equals 14 residues. Trimming took 9 bases from V and 2 from J, leaving 16 bases between them. Germline lookup yields CDR1 ENHRY and CDR2 SYGVKD. The CDR3: CAIRPTLDNYGYTF. The CDR3 nucleotides read TGTGCCATAAGACCAACTCTCGACAACTATGGCTACACCTTC.

This clonotype has at least ten counts. V is TRBV7-2 and J is TRBJ2-3; D remains unclear. This CDR3 is 11 amino acids long. V lost 3 bases to trimming and J lost 2 bases, with 0 bases between them. CDR1 SGHTA and CDR2 FQGNSA come from the germline V gene. The chain's CDR3 is CASSFTDTQYF. For the CDR3, the DNA is TGTGCCAGCAGCTTCACAGATACGCAGTATTTT.

The rearrangement joins TRBV9 to TRBJ2-7; possibly TRBD1 for D (5 bases). Trimming removed 5 bases at V and 3 bases at J, with 15 bases between. CDR1 and CDR2 from the germline V gene are SGDLS and YYNGEE. CDR3 size: 14 residues. CDR3 loop: CASSYDSEGYEQYF. The CDR3 coding sequence is TGTGCCAGCAGTTATGACAGCGAAGGCTACGAGCAGTACTTC.

As regards this clonotype: The junction does not match germline at one end; this may be a read error. The chain links TRBV19 to TRBJ1-2; 10 bases are a match to TRBD1. This CDR3 has 14 amino acids. The germline V gene has CDR1 LNHDA and CDR2 SQIVND (reference sequence). The CDR3 coding sequence is TGTGCCAGCAGGAGACAGGGGGCAACCTATGGCTACGCCTTC. Encoded protein: CASRRQGATYGYAF.

In this sample, this clonotype turned up a few times. This may come from a read error, since a much larger clone is one base off. This chain uses TRBV15 with TRBJ1-2, with TRBD1 as a possible D gene (6 bases). The germline V gene has CDR1 LNHNV and CDR2 YYDKDF (reference sequence). This CDR3 is built from 14 residues. Trimming removed 4 bases at V and 4 bases at J, with 13 bases between. The CDR3 reads CATSKEGTLYGYTF. In nucleotides, the CDR3 is TGTGCCACCAGCAAAGAGGGGACACTCTATGGCTACACCTTC.

Concerning this clonotype itself: This may stem from a read error, because a much larger clone lies one nucleotide away. The chain joins TRBV29-1 to TRBJ2-6; D is undetermined. This CDR3 is 16 amino acids long. Trimming took off 4 bases at V and 3 bases at J, with 16 bases between the two ends. CDR1 is SQVTM and CDR2 is ANQGSEA in the germline V gene. CDR3 protein: CSVGLLGRGGANVLTF. The CDR3 DNA sequence: TGCAGCGTTGGATTATTAGGGCGCGGTGGGGCCAACGTCCTGACTTTC.

In this sample, this clonotype turned up many times. This chain links TRBV15 with TRBJ1-2; D unclear. The CDR3 loop spans 15 amino acids. Trimming removed 0 bases from V and 4 bases from J, with 12 bases in between. Germline values: CDR1 LNHNV, CDR2 YYDKDF (reference sequence). CDR3 nucleotide sequence: TGTGCCACCAGCAGAGAGGGAGATCACGGCTATGGCTACACCTTC. It codes for CATSREGDHGYGYTF.

The V call is TRBV11-2, the J call TRBJ2-7; 10 bases match TRBD2. The CDR3 is 15 residues long. CDR1 and CDR2 from the germline V gene are SGHAT and FQNNGV. V was pared by 5 bases and J by 6 bases, with 10 bases of the junction left unmatched. The CDR3 DNA reads as TGTGCCAGCAGCATCTCCGGGACTAGCGTTACCGAGCAGTACTTC. It codes for CASSISGTSVTEQYF.

The chain combines TRBV7-8 with TRBJ1-2; D gene uncertain. The V and J ends lost 7 bases and 7 bases respectively, with 13 bases between them. The germline V gene encodes CDR1 SGHVS and CDR2 FQNEAQ. The CDR3 sequence is 12 residues long. CDR3 bases: TGTGCCAGCACCCTTGGGGTGGCTGGCTACACCTTC. Its translation is CASTLGVAGYTF.